These T cell receptor beta chains were read from a single sample in a study of T cells in Graves' hyperthyroidism and ophthalmopathy. TCRdb reanalysed the multiplex PCR reads using MiXCR and keeps one entry per CDR3 protein. Here the sample spans some 570,000 distinct CDR3 sequences, about 15% being singletons. Specimen: blood. These receptors originate from a woman aged 18-29 years with Graves' ophthalmopathy. Each CDR3 is given with its conserved first and last residue. D genes are given only for firm matches. Size is omitted from some rows. Given values are once, few, many or a class for expanded clones.

NA,TRBV6-1,NA,TRBJ2-1,CASSSLGGGLDEQFF,TGTGCCAGCAGCTCCTTGGGGGGGGGCCTTGATGAGCAGTTCTTC
few,TRBV20-1,TRBD2,TRBJ2-2,CSARDGLADTGELFF,TGCAGTGCTAGAGATGGACTAGCGGACACCGGGGAGCTGTTTTTT
many,TRBV30,TRBD2,TRBJ2-3,CAWTLGSGVSDTQYF,TGTGCCTGGACCCTGGGTAGCGGGGTCTCAGATACGCAGTATTTT
many,TRBV7-2,NA,TRBJ2-7,CASSPRQESYEQYF,TGTGCCAGCAGCCCCAGACAGGAGTCCTACGAGCAGTACTTC
few,TRBV20-1,NA,TRBJ2-4,CSASSGAAKNIQYF,TGCAGTGCCAGTTCGGGGGCGGCCAAAAACATTCAGTACTTC
many,TRBV5-6,NA,TRBJ2-7,CASSHFRRPPYEQYF,TGTGCCAGCAGCCATTTTCGGCGTCCTCCATACGAGCAGTACTTC
few,TRBV20-1,TRBD2,TRBJ2-3,CSARDQVGSSGRRGGTQYF,TGCAGTGCTAGAGATCAGGTCGGGTCTAGCGGGAGACGGGGAGGTACGCAGTATTTT
many,TRBV28,TRBD2,TRBJ2-3,CASSLIAGGPSDTQYF,TGTGCCAGCAGTTTAATTGCGGGAGGGCCGTCAGATACGCAGTATTTT
few,TRBV4-1,NA,TRBJ2-7,CASSQPNRENEQYF,TGCGCCAGCAGCCAACCTAACAGGGAGAACGAGCAGTACTTC
few,TRBV5-4,NA,TRBJ2-3,CASSAGQQDTQYF,TGTGCCAGCAGCGCCGGACAGCAGGATACGCAGTATTTT
many,TRBV4-1,NA,TRBJ2-7,CASSQETEFSGYEQYF,TGCGCCAGCAGCCAAGAGACCGAGTTCTCTGGCTACGAGCAGTACTTC
many,TRBV28,NA,TRBJ1-3,CASSLLLPDSSGNTIYF,TGTGCCAGCAGTTTACTACTCCCGGATAGCTCTGGAAACACCATATATTTT